This T cell receptor (beta chain) was observed in a study of shared clonotypes between healthy human individuals. On the study more broadly: Each donor contributed plates that comprised three CD4 naive, three CD4 memory, two CD8 naive and one CD8 memory.

This clone was counted a single time. Its specificity is unknown. Whole-study findings and limits: With few donors, the genetic and exposure-history diversity represented was limited.

J lost 0 bases, V lost 6 bases, and 8 bases had no gene match. Germline V gene data show CDR1 as SQVTM and CDR2 as ANQGSEA. The CDR3 is 16 residues long. The protocol was immunoSEQ multiplex PCR, while the TCRdb copy is restricted to in-frame clones and leaves out a portion. Among about 1.1 million clones listed, 75% to 80% were seen once. The chain employs TRBV29-1 and TRBJ2-3, with TRBD2 matching over 11 bases. Sequenced: memory CD4+ T cells from PBMCs. Subset given: CD45RA-negative fraction. The sequence came from a young man in good health. Some clones in this sample may be carry-over from other donors' samples. In DNA, the CDR3 is TGCAGCGTCGCAACTAGCGGGGGCATTAGCACAGATACGCAGTATTTT. Amino acid sequence: CSVATSGGISTDTQYF.